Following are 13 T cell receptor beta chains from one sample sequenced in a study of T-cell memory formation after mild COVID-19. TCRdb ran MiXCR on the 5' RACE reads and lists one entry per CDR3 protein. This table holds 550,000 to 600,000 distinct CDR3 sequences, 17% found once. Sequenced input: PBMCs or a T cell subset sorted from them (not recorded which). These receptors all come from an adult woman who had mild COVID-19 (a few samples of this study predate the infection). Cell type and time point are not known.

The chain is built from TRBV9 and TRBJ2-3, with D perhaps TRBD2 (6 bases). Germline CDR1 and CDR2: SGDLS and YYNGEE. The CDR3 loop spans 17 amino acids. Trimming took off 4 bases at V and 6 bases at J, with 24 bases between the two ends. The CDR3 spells CASSPTGGHGTPDTQYF. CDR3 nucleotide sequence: TGTGCCAGCAGCCCAACTGGGGGTCACGGGACTCCGGATACGCAGTATTTT. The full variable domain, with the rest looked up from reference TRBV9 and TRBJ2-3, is DSGVTQTPKHLITATGQRVTLRCSPRSGDLSVYWYQQSLDQGLQFLIQYYNGEERAKGNILERFSAQQFPDLHSELNLSSLELGDSALYFCASSPTGGHGTPDTQYFGPGTRLTVL.

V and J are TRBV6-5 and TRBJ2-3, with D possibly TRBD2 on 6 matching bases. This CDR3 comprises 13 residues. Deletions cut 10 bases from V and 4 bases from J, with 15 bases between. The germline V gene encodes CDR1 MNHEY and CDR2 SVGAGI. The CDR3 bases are TGTGCCACCCGGCGGGATTCGGCAGATACGCAGTATTTT. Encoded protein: CATRRDSADTQYF.

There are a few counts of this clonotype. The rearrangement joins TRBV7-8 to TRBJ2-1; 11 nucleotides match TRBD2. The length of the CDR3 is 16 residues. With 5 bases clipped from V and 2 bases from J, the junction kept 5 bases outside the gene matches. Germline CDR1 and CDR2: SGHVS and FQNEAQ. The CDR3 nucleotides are TGTGCCAGCAGCGTCCGACTAGCGGGACCCTACAATGAGCAGTTCTTC. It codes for CASSVRLAGPYNEQFF. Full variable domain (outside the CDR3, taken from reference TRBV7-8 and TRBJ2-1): GAGVSQSPRYKVAKRGQDVALRCDPISGHVSLFWYQQALGQGPEFLTYFQNEAQLDKSGLPSDRFFAERPEGSVSTLKIQRTQQEDSAVYLCASSVRLAGPYNEQFFGPGTRLTVL.

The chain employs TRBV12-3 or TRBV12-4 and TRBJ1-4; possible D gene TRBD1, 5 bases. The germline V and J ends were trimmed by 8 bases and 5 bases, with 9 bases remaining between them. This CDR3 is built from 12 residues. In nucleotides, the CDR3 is TGTGCCAGCGGGGGGGAAAATGAAAAACTGTTTTTT. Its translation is CASGGENEKLFF.

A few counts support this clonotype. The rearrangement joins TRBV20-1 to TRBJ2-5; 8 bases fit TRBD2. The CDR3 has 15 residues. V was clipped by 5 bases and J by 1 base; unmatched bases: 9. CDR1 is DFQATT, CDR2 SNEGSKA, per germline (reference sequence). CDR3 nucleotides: TGCAGTGCTGGGACTAGTCACCTTCTCCAAGAGACCCAGTACTTC. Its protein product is CSAGTSHLLQETQYF.

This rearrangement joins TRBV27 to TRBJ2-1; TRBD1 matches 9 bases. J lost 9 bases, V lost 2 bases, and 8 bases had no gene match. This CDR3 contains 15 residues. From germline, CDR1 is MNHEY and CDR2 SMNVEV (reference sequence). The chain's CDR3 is CASSLGTGRSSEQFF. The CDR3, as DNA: TGTGCCAGCAGTTTAGGGACAGGGAGATCGTCTGAGCAGTTCTTC.

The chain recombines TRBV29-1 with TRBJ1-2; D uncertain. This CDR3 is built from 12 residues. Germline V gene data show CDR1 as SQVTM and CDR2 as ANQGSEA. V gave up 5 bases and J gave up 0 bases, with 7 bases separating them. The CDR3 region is CSVPAPNYGYTF. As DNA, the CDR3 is TGCAGCGTTCCGGCACCTAACTATGGCTACACCTTC.

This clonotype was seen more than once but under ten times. DNA for the CDR3: TGCAGTGCTCCCCGGACAGGCGGCACCGGGGAGCTGTTTTTT. Its translation: CSAPRTGGTGELFF. The chain carries TRBV20-1 and TRBJ2-2; TRBD1 matches 7 bases. The J segment lost 4 bases and the V segment lost 5 bases, leaving 7 bases of the junction unmatched. The germline V gene encodes CDR1 DFQATT and CDR2 SNEGSKA (reference sequence). The CDR3 has 14 residues.

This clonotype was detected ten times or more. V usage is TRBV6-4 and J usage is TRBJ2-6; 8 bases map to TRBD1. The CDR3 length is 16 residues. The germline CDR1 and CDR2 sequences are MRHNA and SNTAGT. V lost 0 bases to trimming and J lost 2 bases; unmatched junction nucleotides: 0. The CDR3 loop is CASSDSTGAGANVLTF. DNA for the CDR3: TGTGCCAGCAGTGACTCGACAGGGGCTGGGGCCAACGTCCTGACTTTC.

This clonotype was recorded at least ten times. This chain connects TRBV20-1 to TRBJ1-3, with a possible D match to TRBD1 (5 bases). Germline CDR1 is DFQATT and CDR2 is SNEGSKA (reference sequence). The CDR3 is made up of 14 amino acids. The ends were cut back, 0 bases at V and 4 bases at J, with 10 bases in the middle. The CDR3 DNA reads TGCAGTGCTAGAGATGACCGGACAGGAAACACCATATATTTT. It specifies CSARDDRTGNTIYF.

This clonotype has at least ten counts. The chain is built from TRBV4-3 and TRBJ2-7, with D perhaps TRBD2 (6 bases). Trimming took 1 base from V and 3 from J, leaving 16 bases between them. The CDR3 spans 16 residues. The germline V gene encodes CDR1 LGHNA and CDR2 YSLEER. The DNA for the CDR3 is TGCGCCAGCAGCCAAGCGGTAGGCGGGACCAGCTACGAGCAGTACTTC. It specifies CASSQAVGGTSYEQYF.

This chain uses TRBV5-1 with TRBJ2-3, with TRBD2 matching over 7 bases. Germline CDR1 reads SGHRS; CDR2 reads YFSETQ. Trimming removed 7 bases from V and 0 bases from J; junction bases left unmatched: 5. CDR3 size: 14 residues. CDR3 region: CASRSGLSTDTQYF. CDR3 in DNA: TGCGCCAGCCGTAGCGGGTTAAGCACAGATACGCAGTATTTT.

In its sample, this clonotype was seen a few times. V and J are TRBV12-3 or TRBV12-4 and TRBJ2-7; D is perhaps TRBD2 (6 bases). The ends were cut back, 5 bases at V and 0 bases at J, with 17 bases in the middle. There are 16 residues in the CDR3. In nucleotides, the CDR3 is TGTGCCAGCAGTGGGGGGACCGGGACGTACTCCTACGAGCAGTACTTC. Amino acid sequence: CASSGGTGTYSYEQYF.